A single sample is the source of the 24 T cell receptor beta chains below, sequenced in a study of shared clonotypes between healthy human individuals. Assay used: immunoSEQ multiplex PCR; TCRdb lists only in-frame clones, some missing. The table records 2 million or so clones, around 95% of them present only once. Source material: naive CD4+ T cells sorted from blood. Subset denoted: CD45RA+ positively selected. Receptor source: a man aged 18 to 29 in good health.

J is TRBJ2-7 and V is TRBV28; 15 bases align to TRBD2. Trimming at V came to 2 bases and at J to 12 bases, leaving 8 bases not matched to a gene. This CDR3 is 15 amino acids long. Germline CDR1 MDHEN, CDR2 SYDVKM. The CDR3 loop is CASSLTGLAGGPPYF. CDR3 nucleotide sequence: TGTGCCAGCAGTTTAACGGGACTAGCGGGGGGCCCGCCGTACTTC.

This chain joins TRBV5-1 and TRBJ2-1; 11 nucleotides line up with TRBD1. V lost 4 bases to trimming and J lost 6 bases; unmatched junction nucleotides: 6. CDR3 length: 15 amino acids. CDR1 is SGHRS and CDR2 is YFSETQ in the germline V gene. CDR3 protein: CASSPGTGGGNEQFF. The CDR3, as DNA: TGCGCCAGCAGCCCCGGGACAGGGGGTGGCAATGAGCAGTTCTTC.

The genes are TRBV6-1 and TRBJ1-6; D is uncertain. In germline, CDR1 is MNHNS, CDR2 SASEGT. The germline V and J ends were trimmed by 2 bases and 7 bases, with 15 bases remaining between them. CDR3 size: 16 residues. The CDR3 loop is CASSENSPSVNSPLHF. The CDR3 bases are TGTGCCAGCAGTGAAAATTCCCCAAGTGTAAATTCACCCCTCCACTTT.

CDR3 in DNA: TGTGCCAGCAGTTCTGCCAAACGCGACGGAAAACTGTTTTTT. Translated: CASSSAKRDGKLFF. The J gene is TRBJ1-4, the V gene TRBV27; D is ambiguous. Germline values: CDR1 MNHEY, CDR2 SMNVEV (reference sequence). This CDR3 region has 14 residues. Trimming took 4 bases from V and 10 from J, leaving 16 bases between them.

CDR3 nucleotides: TGTGCCAGCACCCCAAAGACAGATCGGAACACTGAAGCTTTCTTT. It codes for CASTPKTDRNTEAFF. This chain connects TRBV9 to TRBJ1-1; perhaps TRBD1 as D (5 bases). V was shortened by 6 bases and J by 1 base, with 16 bases between the two germline ends. The CDR3 has 15 residues. CDR1 and CDR2 from the germline V gene are SGDLS and YYNGEE.

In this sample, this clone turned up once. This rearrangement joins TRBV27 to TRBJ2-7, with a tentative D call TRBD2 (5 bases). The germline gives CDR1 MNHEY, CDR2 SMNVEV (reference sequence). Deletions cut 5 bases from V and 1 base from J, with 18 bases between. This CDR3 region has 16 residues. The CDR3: CASSPWRYGSSYEQYF. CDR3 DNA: TGTGCCAGCAGTCCGTGGAGGTACGGGTCGTCCTACGAGCAGTACTTC.

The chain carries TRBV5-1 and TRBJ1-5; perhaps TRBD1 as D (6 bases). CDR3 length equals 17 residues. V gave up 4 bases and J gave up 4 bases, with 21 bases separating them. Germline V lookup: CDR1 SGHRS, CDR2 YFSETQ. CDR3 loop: CASSPEGVPAGNQPQHF. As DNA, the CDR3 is TGCGCCAGCAGCCCCGAGGGGGTGCCTGCGGGGAATCAGCCCCAGCATTTT.

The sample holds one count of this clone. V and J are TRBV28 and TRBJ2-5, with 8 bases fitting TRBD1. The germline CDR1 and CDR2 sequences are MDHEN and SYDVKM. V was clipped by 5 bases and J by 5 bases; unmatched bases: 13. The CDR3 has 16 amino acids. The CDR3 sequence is CASSPRQQGAVETQYF. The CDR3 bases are TGTGCCAGCAGTCCCAGGCAGCAGGGGGCGGTGGAGACCCAGTACTTC.

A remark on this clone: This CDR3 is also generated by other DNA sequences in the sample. CDR3 in amino acids: CASSPTSGGYEQYF. As DNA, the CDR3 is TGCGCCAGCAGCCCGACAAGCGGGGGCTACGAGCAGTACTTC. This rearrangement joins TRBV5-1 to TRBJ2-7; 8 bases agree with TRBD2. Germline values: CDR1 SGHRS, CDR2 YFSETQ. With 4 bases clipped from V and 3 bases from J, the junction kept 6 bases outside the gene matches. The CDR3 runs 14 residues. The full variable domain, with the rest looked up from reference TRBV5-1 and TRBJ2-7, is KAGVTQTPRYLIKTRGQQVTLSCSPISGHRSVSWYQQTPGQGLQFLFEYFSETQRNKGNFPGRFSGRQFSNSRSEMNVSTLELGDSALYLCASSPTSGGYEQYFGPGTRLTVT.

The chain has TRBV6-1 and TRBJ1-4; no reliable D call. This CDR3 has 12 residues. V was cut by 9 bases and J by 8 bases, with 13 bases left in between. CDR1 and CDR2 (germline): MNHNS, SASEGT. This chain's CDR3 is CASRWIGEKLFF. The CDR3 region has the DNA TGTGCCAGTCGGTGGATAGGCGAAAAACTGTTTTTT.

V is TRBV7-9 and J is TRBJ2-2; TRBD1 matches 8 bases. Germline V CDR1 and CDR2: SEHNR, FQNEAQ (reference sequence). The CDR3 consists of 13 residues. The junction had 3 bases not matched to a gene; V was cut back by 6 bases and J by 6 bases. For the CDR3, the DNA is TGTGCCAGCAGGGGGACAGGCTCCGGGGAGCTGTTTTTT. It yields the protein CASRGTGSGELFF.

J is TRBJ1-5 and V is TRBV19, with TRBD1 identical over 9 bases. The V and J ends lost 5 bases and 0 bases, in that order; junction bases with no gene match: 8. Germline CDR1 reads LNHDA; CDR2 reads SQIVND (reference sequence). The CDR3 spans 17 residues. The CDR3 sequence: CASSPSDRGGSNQPQHF. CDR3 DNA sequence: TGTGCCAGTAGTCCTTCGGACAGGGGCGGTAGCAATCAGCCCCAGCATTTT.

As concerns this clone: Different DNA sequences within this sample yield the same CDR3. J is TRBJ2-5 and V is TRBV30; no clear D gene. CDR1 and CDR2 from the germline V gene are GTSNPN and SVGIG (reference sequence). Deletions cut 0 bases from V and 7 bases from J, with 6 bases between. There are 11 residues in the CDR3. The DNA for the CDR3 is TGTGCCTGGAGTGTGTCCGGGACCCAGTACTTC. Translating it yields CAWSVSGTQYF.

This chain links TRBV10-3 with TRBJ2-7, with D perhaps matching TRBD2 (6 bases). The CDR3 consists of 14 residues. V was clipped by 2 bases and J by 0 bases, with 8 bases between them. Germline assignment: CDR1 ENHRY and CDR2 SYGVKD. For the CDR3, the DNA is TGTGCCATCAGTGAGGGAGGGAACTCCTACGAGCAGTACTTC. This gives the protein CAISEGGNSYEQYF.

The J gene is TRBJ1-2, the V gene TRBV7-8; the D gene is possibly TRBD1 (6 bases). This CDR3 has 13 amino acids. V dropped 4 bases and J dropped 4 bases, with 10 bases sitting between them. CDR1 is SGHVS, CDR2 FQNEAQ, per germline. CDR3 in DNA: TGTGCCAGCAGCTCGCAGGGGCTCTATGGCTACACCTTC. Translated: CASSSQGLYGYTF. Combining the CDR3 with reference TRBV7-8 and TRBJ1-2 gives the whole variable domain GAGVSQSPRYKVAKRGQDVALRCDPISGHVSLFWYQQALGQGPEFLTYFQNEAQLDKSGLPSDRFFAERPEGSVSTLKIQRTQQEDSAVYLCASSSQGLYGYTFGSGTRLTVV.

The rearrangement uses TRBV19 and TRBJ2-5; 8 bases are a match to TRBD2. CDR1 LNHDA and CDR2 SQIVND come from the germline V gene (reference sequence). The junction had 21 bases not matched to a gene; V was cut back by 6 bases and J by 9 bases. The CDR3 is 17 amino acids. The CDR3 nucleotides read TGTGCCAGTAGAAACCTTTTGACGGGAGGGCCTTCGTCGGCCCAGTACTTC. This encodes CASRNLLTGGPSSAQYF. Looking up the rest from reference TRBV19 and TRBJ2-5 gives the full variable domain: DGGITQSPKYLFRKEGQNVTLSCEQNLNHDAMYWYRQDPGQGLRLIYYSQIVNDFQKGDIAEGYSVSREKKESFPLTVTSAQKNPTAFYLCASRNLLTGGPSSAQYFGPGTRLLVL.

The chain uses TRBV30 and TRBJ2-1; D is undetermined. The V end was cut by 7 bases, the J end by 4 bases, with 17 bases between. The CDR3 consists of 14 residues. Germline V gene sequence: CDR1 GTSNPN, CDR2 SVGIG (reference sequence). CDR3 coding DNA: TGTGCCTCCACCGATCAGGCCCCTTACAATGAGCAGTTCTTC. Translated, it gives CASTDQAPYNEQFF. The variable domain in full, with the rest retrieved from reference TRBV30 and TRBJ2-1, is SQTIHQWPATLVQPVGSPLSLECTVEGTSNPNLYWYRQAAGRGLQLLFYSVGIGQISSEVPQNLSASRPQDRQFILSSKKLLLSDSGFYLCASTDQAPYNEQFFGPGTRLTVL.

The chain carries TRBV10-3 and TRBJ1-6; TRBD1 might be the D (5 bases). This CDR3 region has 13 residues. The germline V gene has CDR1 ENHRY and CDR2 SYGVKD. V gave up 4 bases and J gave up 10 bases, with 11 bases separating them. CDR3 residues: CAISASEGSPLHF. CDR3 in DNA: TGTGCCATCAGTGCCTCCGAGGGGTCACCCCTCCACTTT.

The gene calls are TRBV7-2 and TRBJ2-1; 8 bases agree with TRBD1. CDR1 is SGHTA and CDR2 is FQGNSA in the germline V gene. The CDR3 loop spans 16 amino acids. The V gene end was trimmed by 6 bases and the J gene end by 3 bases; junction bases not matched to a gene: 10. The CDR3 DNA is TGTGCCAGCAGGTCCCCCGGGACAGGAAGCTACAATGAGCAGTTCTTC. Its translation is CASRSPGTGSYNEQFF.

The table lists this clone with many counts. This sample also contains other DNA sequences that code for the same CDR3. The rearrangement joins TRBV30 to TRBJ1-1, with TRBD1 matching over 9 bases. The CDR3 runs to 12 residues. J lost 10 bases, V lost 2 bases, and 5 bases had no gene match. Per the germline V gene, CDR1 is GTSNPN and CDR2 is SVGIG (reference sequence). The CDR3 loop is CAWSYRGLAAFF. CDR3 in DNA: TGTGCCTGGAGTTACAGGGGGCTCGCAGCTTTCTTT.

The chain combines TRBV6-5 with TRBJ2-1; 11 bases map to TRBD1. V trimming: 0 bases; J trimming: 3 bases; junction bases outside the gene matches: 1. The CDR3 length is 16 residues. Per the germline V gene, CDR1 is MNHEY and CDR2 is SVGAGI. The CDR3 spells CASSYSGTGGYNEQFF. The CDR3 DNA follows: TGTGCCAGCAGTTACTCGGGGACAGGGGGCTACAATGAGCAGTTCTTC.

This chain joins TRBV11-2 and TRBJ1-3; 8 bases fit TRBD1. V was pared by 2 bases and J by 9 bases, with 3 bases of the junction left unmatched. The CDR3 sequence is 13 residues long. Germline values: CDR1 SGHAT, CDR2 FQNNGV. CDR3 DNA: TGTGCCAGCAGCTTAAACAGGGGGGGCACCATATATTTT. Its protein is CASSLNRGGTIYF. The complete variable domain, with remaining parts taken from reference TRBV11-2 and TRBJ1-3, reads EAGVAQSPRYKIIEKRQSVAFWCNPISGHATLYWYQQILGQGPKLLIQFQNNGVVDDSQLPKDRFSAERLKGVDSTLKIQPAKLEDSAVYLCASSLNRGGTIYFGEGSWLTVV.

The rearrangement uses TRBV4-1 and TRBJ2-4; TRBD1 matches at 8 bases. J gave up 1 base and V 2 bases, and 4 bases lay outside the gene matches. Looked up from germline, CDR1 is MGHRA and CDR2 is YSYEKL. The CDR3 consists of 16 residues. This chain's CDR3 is CASSQPRTGAKNIQYF. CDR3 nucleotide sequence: TGCGCCAGCAGCCAACCTCGGACAGGGGCCAAAAACATTCAGTACTTC.

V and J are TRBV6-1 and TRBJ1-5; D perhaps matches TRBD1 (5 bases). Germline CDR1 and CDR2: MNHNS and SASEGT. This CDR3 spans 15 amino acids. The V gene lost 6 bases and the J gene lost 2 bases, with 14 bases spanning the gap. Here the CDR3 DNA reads TGTGCCAGCAGCGCGACTGGGGACGGCAATCAGCCCCAGCATTTT. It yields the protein CASSATGDGNQPQHF.